These T cell receptor beta chains were read from a single sample in a study of blood T cells in healthy people across ages. TCRdb passed the 5' RACE reads through MiXCR, listing each CDR3 protein once. Of around 1.5 million distinct CDR3 sequences in the sample, approximately 40% are singletons; the top ten hold roughly 7.7%. Sequenced input: blood. These receptors were taken from a woman aged 18 to 35 in good health. CDR3s leave out the opening cysteine and the closing phenylalanine or tryptophan. Fields, in order: V gene, CDR3 length, J gene, CDR3 protein.

V: TRBV27
length: 11
J: TRBJ1-1
CDR3: ASSWDSGTEAF

V: TRBV20-1
length: 11
J: TRBJ2-4
CDR3: SVMGQGADIQY

V: TRBV5-5
length: 13
J: TRBJ2-1
CDR3: ASSLDPGSYNEQF

V: TRBV20-1
length: 12
J: TRBJ2-7
CDR3: SARYDRETYEQY

V: TRBV20-1
length: 9
J: TRBJ1-1
CDR3: SVDRPREAF

V: TRBV12-3/TRBV12-4
length: 10
J: TRBJ1-1
CDR3: ASSLLVTEAF

V: TRBV6-2/TRBV6-3
length: 10
J: TRBJ1-4
CDR3: ASSYSGKKLF

V: TRBV6-1
length: 14
J: TRBJ1-2
CDR3: ASGLREGTLEYGYT

V: TRBV20-1
length: 14
J: TRBJ2-7
CDR3: SARDHLITSGYEQY

V: TRBV4-1
length: 16
J: TRBJ1-2
CDR3: ASSQGVTRAESNYGYT